This TCR beta chain emerged from a study of blood T cell repertoires in COVID-19 (dated by TCRdb to between 2020 and 2021). The study in broad terms: The collaborator samples originated in the United States, Italy and Spain and spanned the acute and convalescent phases of COVID-19. The prospective study material was composed of cDNA or gDNA derived from T cells, B-cell-depleted T cells, or PBMCs. The dataset comprised deeply sampled blood TCRbeta repertoires from subjects exposed to, actively infected with, or recovered from COVID-19. A freely available public database, intended as a resource for researchers studying the immune response to SARS-CoV-2, is where the repertoires were released. The samples were drawn from the first 160 participants of the ongoing ImmuneRACE study and from under 1,500 subjects provided by 6 global collaborators. The sample metadata nearly always contained a de-identified subject ID, COVID-19 status, age in years and sex. Where available, HLA class I and class II types were obtained from metadata supplied by the sample provider rather than from assay-based typing. Points the paper makes about the study in general: How much clinical and demographic metadata was included differed by source and by participant, and the metadata was provided uncurated.

The CDR3 runs 13 residues from the cysteine to the phenylalanine. Only the CDR3 DNA stays, 39 bases, in frame from base 1. V is shortened by 6 bases, J by 5 bases, and the region joining them spans 13 bases. CDR1 is given as MDHEN and CDR2 as SYDVKM, both from the germline V gene. TCRbeta CDR3 regions were amplified from genomic DNA by means of the immunoSEQ Assay, a bias-controlled multiplex PCR. On the study's bioinformatics: Within the assay, amplification of reference gene primers was used to estimate how many nucleated cells each sample contained. To quantify the absolute abundance of each unique TCRbeta CDR3 rearrangement, sequence reads were collapsed and filtered. For each sample, productive Simpson clonality was calculated as the square root of Simpson's diversity index across productive rearrangements. TCRdb holds this immuneACCESS table with in-frame rearrangements only. Some clones are missing; in checked studies, unresolved V genes explain under half, and the rest has no known cause. The DNA was the basis for D and trimming; V, J and clone size are from that table. Present in this sample are 150,000 to 200,000 clones, approximately 80% of which were seen just once. The biggest ten clones account for 2.5% to 3.5% of the sample.

Details on this clone: Its antigen is currently not known. The sample holds no much larger clone one base away, and base qualities are not on file.

Collaborating institutions collected whole blood in K2EDTA tubes following their own protocols. Collaborator samples were shipped for TCRbeta analysis as frozen whole blood, isolated PBMCs, or DNA extracted from either sample type. The sample consisted of peripheral blood. Rearrangement joined TRBV28 to TRBJ1-2; there is no confident call for the D gene. The receptor was isolated from a woman aged 55-69 years with acute or convalescent COVID-19. CDR3 sequence: CASRVEEPYGYTF. The DNA sequence follows: TGTGCCAGCAGGGTCGAGGAACCGTATGGCTACACCTTC.